This T cell receptor (beta chain) stems from a study of a mutant IDH1 vaccine in newly diagnosed glioma. Study overall: The first vaccination came 4-6 weeks after radiotherapy alone, or with temozolomide cycles.

With regard to this clone: Its antigen is unidentified.

The CDR3 spans 15 residues. Germline V gives CDR1 LGHNA, CDR2 YNFKEQ. After removal of 2 bases from V and 7 bases from J, the junction contained 5 bases not matched to a gene. The repertoire was sequenced with immunoSEQ multiplex PCR; TCRdb's copy has only in-frame clones and lacks some. The repertoire consists of 30,000 to 35,000 clones, with roughly nine tenths occurring once and the leading ten covering over 2%. Time point here: week 47, end of study. One vaccine dose held 300 ug of mutant IDH1 20-mer peptide and came with topical imiquimod. Weeks 1, 3, 5, 7, 11, 15, 19 and 23 were when patients received their eight vaccinations. General observations from the study: Overall, about 92% of patients had vaccine-induced immune responses.

The sequencing here drew on PBMCs, taken from a glioma patient whose treatment included an IDH1 peptide vaccine. This receptor was taken from a man aged 35 to 55 with glioma. The chain employs TRBV4-2 and TRBJ2-2; 9 positions agree with TRBD1. The CDR3 DNA reads TGTGCCAGCAGCCAATCTACAGGGGGCATCGGGGAGCTGTTTTTT. The encoded protein is CASSQSTGGIGELFF.